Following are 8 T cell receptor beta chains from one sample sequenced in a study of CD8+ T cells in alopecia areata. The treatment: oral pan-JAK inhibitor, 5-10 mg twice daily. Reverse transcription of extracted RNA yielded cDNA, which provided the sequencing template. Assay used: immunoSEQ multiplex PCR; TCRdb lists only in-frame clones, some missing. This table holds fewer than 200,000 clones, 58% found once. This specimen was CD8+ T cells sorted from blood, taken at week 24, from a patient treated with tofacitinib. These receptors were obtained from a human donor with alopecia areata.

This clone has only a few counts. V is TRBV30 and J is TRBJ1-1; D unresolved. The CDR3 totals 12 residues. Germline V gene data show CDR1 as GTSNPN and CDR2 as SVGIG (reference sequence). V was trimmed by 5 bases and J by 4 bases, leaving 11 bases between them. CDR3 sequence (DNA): TGTGCCTGGGGGTATACCAGCACTGAAGCTTTCTTT. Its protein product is CAWGYTSTEAFF.

The CDR3 reads CASSLARQSSYNEQFF. The DNA for the CDR3 is TGTGCCAGCAGCTTAGCTAGGCAGAGCTCCTACAATGAGCAGTTCTTC. This chain connects TRBV7-9 to TRBJ2-1; D remains unclear. The germline V gene encodes CDR1 SEHNR and CDR2 FQNEAQ (reference sequence). V gave up 0 bases and J gave up 0 bases, with 9 bases separating them. This CDR3 is 16 amino acids long.

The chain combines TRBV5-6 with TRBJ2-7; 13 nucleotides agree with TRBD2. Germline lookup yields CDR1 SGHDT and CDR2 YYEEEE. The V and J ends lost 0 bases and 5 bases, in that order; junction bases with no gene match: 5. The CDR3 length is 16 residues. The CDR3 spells CASSLGLAGGLNEQYF. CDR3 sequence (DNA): TGTGCCAGCAGCTTGGGACTAGCGGGGGGCCTCAACGAGCAGTACTTC.

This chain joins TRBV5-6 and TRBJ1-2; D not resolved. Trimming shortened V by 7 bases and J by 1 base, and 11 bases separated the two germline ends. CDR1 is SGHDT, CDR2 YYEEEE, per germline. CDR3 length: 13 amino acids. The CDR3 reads CASGLRDNYGYTF. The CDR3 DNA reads TGTGCCAGCGGACTGAGGGATAACTATGGCTACACCTTC.

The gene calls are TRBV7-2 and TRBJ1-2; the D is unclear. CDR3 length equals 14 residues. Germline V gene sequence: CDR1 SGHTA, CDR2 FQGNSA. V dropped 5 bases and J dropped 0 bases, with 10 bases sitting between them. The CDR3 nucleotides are TGTGCCAGCAGCCCCCTGATGGCTAACTATGGCTACACCTTC. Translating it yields CASSPLMANYGYTF.

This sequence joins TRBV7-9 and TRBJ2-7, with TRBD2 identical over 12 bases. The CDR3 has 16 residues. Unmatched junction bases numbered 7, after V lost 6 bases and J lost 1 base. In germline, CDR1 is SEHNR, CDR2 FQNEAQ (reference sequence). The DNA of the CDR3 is TGTGCCAGCAGACGGACTAGCGGGGCCCAATCCTACGAGCAGTACTTC. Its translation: CASRRTSGAQSYEQYF.

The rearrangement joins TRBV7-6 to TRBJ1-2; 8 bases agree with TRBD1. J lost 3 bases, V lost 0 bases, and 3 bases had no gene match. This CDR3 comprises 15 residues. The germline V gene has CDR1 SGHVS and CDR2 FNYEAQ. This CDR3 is CASSLAAQGDYGYTF. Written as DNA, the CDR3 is TGTGCCAGCAGCTTAGCAGCACAGGGGGACTATGGCTACACCTTC.

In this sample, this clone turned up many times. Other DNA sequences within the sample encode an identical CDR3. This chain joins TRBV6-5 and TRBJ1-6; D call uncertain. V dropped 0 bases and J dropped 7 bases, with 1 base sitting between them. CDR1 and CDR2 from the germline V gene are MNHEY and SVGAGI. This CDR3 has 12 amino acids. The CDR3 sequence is CASSYSNSPLHF. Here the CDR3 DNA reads TGTGCCAGCAGTTACTCGAATTCACCCCTCCACTTT.